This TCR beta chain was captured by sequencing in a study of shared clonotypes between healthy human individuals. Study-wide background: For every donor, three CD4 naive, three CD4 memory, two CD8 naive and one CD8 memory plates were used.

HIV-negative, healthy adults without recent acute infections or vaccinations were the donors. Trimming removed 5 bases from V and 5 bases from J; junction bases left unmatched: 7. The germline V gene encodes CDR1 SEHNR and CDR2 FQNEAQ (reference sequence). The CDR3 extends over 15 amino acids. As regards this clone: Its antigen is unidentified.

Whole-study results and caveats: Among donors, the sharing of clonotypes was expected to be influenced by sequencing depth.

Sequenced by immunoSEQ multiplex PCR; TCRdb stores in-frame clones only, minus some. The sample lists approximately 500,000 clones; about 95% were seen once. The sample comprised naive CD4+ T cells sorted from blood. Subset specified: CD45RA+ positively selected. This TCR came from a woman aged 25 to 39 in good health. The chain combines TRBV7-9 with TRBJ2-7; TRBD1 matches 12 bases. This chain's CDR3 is CASSAQGQGADEQYF. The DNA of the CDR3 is TGTGCCAGCAGCGCGCAGGGACAGGGGGCCGACGAGCAGTACTTC. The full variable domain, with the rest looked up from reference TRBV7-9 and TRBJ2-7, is DTGVSQNPRHKITKRGQNVTFRCDPISEHNRLYWYRQTLGQGPEFLTYFQNEAQLEKSRLLSDRFSAERPKGSFSTLEIQRTEQGDSAMYLCASSAQGQGADEQYFGPGTRLTVT.